Each of the 13 T cell receptor beta chains below was sequenced from the same sample in a study of cytomegalovirus exposure and HLA in healthy donors. It was with 60 Vbeta and 13 Jbeta primers that the PCR ran. Sequenced by immunoSEQ multiplex PCR; TCRdb stores in-frame clones only, minus some. This sample has approximately 140,000 clones; around 80% occur once, and the top ten carry roughly 1.9%. Sequencing used PBMCs. The receptors were gathered from a woman aged 45-65 years in good health and CMV-seronegative.

The genes are TRBV5-1 and TRBJ2-7, with TRBD1 identical over 7 bases. Per the germline V gene, CDR1 is SGHRS and CDR2 is YFSETQ. Trimming removed 5 bases from V and 2 bases from J; junction bases left unmatched: 4. This CDR3 contains 13 residues. CDR3 in DNA: TGCGCCAGCAGGAGGGACAGAGCCTACGAGCAGTACTTC. Its protein product is CASRRDRAYEQYF.

This chain links TRBV9 with TRBJ2-5, with 12 positions matching TRBD2. The germline V gene has CDR1 SGDLS and CDR2 YYNGEE. CDR3 length: 15 amino acids. Trimming took 4 bases from V and 5 from J; bases not matched to a gene: 6. CDR3: CASSPSGRAAETQYF. Written as DNA, the CDR3 is TGTGCCAGCAGCCCTAGCGGGAGGGCCGCCGAGACCCAGTACTTC.

The chain is built from TRBV23-1 and TRBJ1-2; weak D call: TRBD1 (5 bases). TRBV23-1 falls under the ORF class, with uncertain function. CDR3 length: 14 residues. The germline V and J ends were trimmed by 4 bases and 3 bases, with 12 bases remaining between them. The CDR3 spells CASSRSGVDYGYTF. In nucleotides, the CDR3 is TGCGCCAGCAGTCGGTCGGGGGTCGACTATGGCTACACCTTC.

The J gene is TRBJ2-1, the V gene TRBV6-5, with a weak D call TRBD2 (5 bases). V lost 10 bases, J lost 4 bases, and 20 bases lay in between. CDR3 length equals 15 residues. Germline lookup yields CDR1 MNHEY and CDR2 SVGAGI. CDR3 sequence: CATNNRERYYNEQFF. Here the CDR3 DNA reads TGTGCCACTAACAATAGGGAGAGGTATTACAATGAGCAGTTCTTC.

This chain joins TRBV9 and TRBJ2-5; TRBD2 agrees at 13 bases. Trimming at V came to 3 bases and at J to 5 bases, leaving 10 bases not matched to a gene. The CDR3 totals 17 residues. The V gene's germline CDR1 is SGDLS and CDR2 YYNGEE. The CDR3 region is CASSARGLAGDRETQYF. The CDR3 DNA sequence: TGTGCCAGCAGCGCCCGAGGACTAGCGGGAGACAGGGAGACCCAGTACTTC.

Comment on this clone: Other DNA variants within this sample encode the same CDR3. This sequence joins TRBV4-3 and TRBJ2-1, with TRBD1 matching 8 bases. The V gene's germline CDR1 is LGHNA and CDR2 YSLEER. V lost 3 bases and J lost 3; bases outside the gene matches: 7. This CDR3 is 16 amino acids long. CDR3 sequence (DNA): TGCGCCAGCAGCCATTCGGACAGGGTTGTCTACAATGAGCAGTTCTTC. This sequence encodes CASSHSDRVVYNEQFF.

The chain carries TRBV28 and TRBJ1-5, with TRBD1 as a possible D gene (6 bases). The germline gives CDR1 MDHEN, CDR2 SYDVKM. V was trimmed by 5 bases and J by 7 bases, leaving 15 bases between them. The CDR3 spans 14 residues. The CDR3 DNA reads as TGTGCCAGCAGTGTCGGGCAGGGGTCCCAGCCCCAGCATTTT. Amino acid sequence: CASSVGQGSQPQHF.

The chain has TRBV19 and TRBJ1-3; perhaps TRBD1 as D (5 bases). CDR3 size: 12 residues. V lost 4 bases and J 8 bases, leaving 9 bases between the germline ends. Germline CDR1 and CDR2: LNHDA and SQIVND (reference sequence). CDR3 in amino acids: CASSTTGYTIYF. As DNA, the CDR3 is TGTGCCAGTAGTACCACAGGCTACACCATATATTTT.

In its sample, this clone was seen a few times. The gene calls are TRBV6-1 and TRBJ2-7, with TRBD1 identical over 8 bases. Looked up from germline, CDR1 is MNHNS and CDR2 is SASEGT. This CDR3 has 15 residues. Trimming at V came to 1 base and at J to 2 bases, leaving 4 bases not matched to a gene. This chain's CDR3 is CASSEGSGGPYEQYV. DNA for the CDR3: TGTGCCAGCAGTGAAGGTTCAGGGGGCCCCTACGAGCAGTACGTC.

The V call is TRBV5-4, the J call TRBJ1-1; the D gene is possibly TRBD1 (5 bases). The CDR3 is made up of 14 amino acids. The ends were cut back, 1 base at V and 4 bases at J, with 11 bases in the middle. Germline V CDR1 and CDR2: SGHNT, YYREEE (reference sequence). The CDR3 sequence: CASSLLGRSTEAFF. As DNA, the CDR3 is TGTGCCAGCAGCTTGTTGGGGCGGAGCACTGAAGCTTTCTTT.

The rearrangement links TRBV11-2 to TRBJ2-7; 8 bases are shared with TRBD1. Germline CDR1 reads SGHAT; CDR2 reads FQNNGV. Losses at the gene ends were 1 base for V and 3 bases for J; bases not matched to a gene: 2. The CDR3 length is 14 residues. The CDR3 region has the DNA TGTGCCAGCAGCTTAGCCGGACAGGGCTACGAGCAGTACTTC. Its protein is CASSLAGQGYEQYF.

This clone was observed a single time. One end of the junction varies from germline; a read error may be responsible. This chain uses TRBV5-4 with TRBJ1-2; 7 bases fit TRBD1. This CDR3 has 14 amino acids. Germline CDR1 reads SGHNT; CDR2 reads YYREEE (reference sequence). CDR3 protein: CASSGGQAPYGYPF. In DNA form, the CDR3 reads TGTGCCAGCAGCGGAGGACAGGCGCCGTATGGCTACCCCTTC.

A single count supports this clone. The rearrangement joins TRBV5-4 to TRBJ2-3; 10 bases are shared with TRBD2. The CDR3 has 15 amino acids. Trimming removed 4 bases from V and 6 bases from J; junction bases left unmatched: 8. The V gene's germline CDR1 is SGHNT and CDR2 YYREEE (reference sequence). Here the CDR3 reads CASSPWGLASDTQYF. DNA of the CDR3: TGTGCCAGCAGCCCCTGGGGACTAGCGAGCGATACGCAGTATTTT.